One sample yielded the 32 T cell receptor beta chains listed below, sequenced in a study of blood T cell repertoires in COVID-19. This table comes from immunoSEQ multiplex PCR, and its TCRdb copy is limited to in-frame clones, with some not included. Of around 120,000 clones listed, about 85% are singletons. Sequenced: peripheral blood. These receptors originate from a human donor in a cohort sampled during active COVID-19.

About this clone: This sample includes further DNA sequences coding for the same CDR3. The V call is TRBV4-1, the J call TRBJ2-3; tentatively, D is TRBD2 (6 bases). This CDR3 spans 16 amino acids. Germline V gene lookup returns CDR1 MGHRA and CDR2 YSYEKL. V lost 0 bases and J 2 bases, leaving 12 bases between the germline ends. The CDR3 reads CASSQEGGRHTDTQYF. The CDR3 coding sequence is TGCGCCAGCAGCCAAGAGGGTGGGAGGCACACAGATACGCAGTATTTT.

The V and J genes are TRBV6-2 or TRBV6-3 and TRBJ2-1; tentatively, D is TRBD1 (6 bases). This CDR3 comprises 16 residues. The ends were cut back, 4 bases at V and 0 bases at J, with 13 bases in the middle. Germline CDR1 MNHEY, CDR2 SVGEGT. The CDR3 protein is CASSSHRVDSYNEQFF. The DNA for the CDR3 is TGTGCCAGCAGTTCTCACAGGGTAGACTCCTACAATGAGCAGTTCTTC.

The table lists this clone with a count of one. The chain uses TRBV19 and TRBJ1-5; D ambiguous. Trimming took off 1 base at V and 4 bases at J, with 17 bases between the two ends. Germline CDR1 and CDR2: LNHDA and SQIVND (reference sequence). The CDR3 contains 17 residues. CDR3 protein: CASSIGSAQARNQPQHF. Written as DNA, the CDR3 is TGTGCCAGTAGTATAGGGTCGGCTCAGGCTCGGAATCAGCCCCAGCATTTT.

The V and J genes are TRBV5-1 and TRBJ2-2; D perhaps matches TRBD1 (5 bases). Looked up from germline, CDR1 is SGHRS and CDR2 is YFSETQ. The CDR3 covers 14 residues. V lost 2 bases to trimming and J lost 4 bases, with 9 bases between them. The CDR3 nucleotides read TGCGCCAGCAGCTTTGATGGGGCCACCGGGGAGCTGTTTTTT. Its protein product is CASSFDGATGELFF.

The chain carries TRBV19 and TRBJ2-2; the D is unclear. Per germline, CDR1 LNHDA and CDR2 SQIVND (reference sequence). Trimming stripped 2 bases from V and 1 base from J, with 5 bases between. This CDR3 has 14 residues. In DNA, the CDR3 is TGTGCCAGTAGTATATACTTGAACACCGGGGAGCTGTTTTTT. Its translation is CASSIYLNTGELFF.

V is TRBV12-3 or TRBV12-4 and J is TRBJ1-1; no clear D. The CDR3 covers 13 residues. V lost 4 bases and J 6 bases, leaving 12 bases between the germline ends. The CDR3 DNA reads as TGTGCCAGCAGTTGGAGCGCGAGCGCTGAAGCTTTCTTT. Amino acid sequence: CASSWSASAEAFF.

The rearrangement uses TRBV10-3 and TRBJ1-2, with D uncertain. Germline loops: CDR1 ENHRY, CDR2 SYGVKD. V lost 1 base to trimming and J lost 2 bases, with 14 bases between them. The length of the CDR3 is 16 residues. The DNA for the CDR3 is TGTGCCATCAGTGAGTTACCGGGAAGATTGAACTATGGCTACACCTTC. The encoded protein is CAISELPGRLNYGYTF.

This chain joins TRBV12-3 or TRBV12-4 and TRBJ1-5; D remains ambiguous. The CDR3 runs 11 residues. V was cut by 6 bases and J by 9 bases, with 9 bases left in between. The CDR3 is CASRATGPQHF. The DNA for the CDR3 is TGTGCCAGCAGAGCCACGGGGCCCCAGCATTTT.

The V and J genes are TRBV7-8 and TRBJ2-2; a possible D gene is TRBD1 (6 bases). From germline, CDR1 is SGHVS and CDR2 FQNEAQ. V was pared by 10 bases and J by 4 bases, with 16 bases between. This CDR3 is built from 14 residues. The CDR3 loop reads CAIRWEGGTGELFF. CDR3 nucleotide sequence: TGTGCCATTCGATGGGAAGGGGGCACCGGGGAGCTGTTTTTT.

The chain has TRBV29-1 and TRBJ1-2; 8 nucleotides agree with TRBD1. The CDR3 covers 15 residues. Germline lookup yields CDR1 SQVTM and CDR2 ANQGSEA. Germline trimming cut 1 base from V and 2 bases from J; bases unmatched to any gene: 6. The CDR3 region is CSVEGGTGPNYGYTF. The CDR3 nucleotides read TGCAGCGTTGAAGGGGGGACAGGCCCCAACTATGGCTACACCTTC.

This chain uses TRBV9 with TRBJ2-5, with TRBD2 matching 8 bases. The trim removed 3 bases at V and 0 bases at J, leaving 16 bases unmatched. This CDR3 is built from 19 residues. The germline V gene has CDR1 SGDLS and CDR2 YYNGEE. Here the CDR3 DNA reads TGTGCCAGCAGCGATACTATAAATGGGCGGGGGGCCAACCAAGAGACCCAGTACTTC. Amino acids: CASSDTINGRGANQETQYF.

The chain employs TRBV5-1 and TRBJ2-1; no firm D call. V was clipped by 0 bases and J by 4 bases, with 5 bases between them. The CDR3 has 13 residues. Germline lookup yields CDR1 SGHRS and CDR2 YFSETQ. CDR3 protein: CASSLDIYNEQFF. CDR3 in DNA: TGCGCCAGCAGCTTGGACATATACAATGAGCAGTTCTTC.

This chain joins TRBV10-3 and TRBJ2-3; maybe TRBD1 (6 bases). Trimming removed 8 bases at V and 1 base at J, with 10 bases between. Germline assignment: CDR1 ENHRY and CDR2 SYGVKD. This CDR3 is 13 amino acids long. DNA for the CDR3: TGTGCCATCGGTGCAGGGGGCACAGATACGCAGTATTTT. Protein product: CAIGAGGTDTQYF.

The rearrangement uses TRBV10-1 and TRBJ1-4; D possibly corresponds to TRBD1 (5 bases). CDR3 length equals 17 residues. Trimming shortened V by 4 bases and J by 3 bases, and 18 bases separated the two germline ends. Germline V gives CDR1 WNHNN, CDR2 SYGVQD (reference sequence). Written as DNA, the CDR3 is TGCGCCAGCAGTGGCCTCCCCCCAGGGAGGCCTAATGAAAAACTGTTTTTT. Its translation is CASSGLPPGRPNEKLFF.

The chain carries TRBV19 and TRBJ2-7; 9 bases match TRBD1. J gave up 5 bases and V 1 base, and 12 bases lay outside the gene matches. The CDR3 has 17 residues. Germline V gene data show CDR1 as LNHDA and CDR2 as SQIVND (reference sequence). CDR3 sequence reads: CASSIGTGAGGSHEQYF. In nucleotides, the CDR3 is TGTGCCAGTAGTATAGGGACAGGGGCCGGCGGATCCCACGAGCAGTACTTC.

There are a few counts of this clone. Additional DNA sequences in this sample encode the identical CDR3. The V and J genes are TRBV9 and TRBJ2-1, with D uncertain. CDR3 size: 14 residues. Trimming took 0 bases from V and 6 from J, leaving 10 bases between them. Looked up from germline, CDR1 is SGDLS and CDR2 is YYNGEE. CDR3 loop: CASSVAPGRNEQFF. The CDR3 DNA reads TGTGCCAGCAGCGTAGCCCCGGGTCGCAATGAGCAGTTCTTC. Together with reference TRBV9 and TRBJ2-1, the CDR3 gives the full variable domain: DSGVTQTPKHLITATGQRVTLRCSPRSGDLSVYWYQQSLDQGLQFLIQYYNGEERAKGNILERFSAQQFPDLHSELNLSSLELGDSALYFCASSVAPGRNEQFFGPGTRLTVL.

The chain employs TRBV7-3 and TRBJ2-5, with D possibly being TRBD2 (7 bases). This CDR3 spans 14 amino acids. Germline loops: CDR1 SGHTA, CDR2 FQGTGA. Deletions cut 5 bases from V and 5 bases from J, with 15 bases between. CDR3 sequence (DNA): TGTGCCAGCAGCCCCGGGGGGCCGGCGGAGACCCAGTACTTC. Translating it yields CASSPGGPAETQYF. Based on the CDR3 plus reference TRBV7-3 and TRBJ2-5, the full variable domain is GAGVSQTPSNKVTEKGKYVELRCDPISGHTALYWYRQSLGQGPEFLIYFQGTGAADDSGLPNDRFFAVRPEGSVSTLKIQRTERGDSAVYLCASSPGGPAETQYFGPGTRLLVL.

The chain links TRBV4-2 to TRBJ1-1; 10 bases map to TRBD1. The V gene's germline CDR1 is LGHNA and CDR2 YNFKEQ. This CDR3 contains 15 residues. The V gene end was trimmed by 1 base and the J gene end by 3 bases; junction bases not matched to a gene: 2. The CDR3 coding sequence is TGTGCCAGCAGCCAAGGGGGGACAGGGGACACTGAAGCTTTCTTT. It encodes CASSQGGTGDTEAFF.

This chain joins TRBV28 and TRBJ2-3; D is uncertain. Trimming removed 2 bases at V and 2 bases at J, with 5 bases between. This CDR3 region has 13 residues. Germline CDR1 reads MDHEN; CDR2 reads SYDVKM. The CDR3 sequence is CASSLAATDTQYF. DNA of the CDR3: TGTGCCAGCAGTTTAGCGGCCACAGATACGCAGTATTTT.

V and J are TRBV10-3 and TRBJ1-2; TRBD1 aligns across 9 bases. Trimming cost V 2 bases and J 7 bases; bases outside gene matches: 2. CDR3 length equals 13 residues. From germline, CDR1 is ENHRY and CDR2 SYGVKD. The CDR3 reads CAISEGQGFGYTF. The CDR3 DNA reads TGTGCCATCAGTGAGGGACAGGGGTTTGGCTACACCTTC.

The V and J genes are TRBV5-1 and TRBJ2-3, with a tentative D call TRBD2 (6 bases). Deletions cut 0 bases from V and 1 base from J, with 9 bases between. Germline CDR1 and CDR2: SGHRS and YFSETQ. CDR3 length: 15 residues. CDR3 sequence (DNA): TGCGCCAGCAGCTTGGTGGGGGAGGGCACAGATACGCAGTATTTT. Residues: CASSLVGEGTDTQYF.

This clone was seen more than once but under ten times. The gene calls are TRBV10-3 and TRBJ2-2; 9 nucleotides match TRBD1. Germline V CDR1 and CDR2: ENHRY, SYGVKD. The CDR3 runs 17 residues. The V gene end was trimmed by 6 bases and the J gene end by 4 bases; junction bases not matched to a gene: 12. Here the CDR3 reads CAISAGTGTRGTGELFF. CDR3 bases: TGTGCCATCAGCGCCGGGACAGGGACCCGAGGCACCGGGGAGCTGTTTTTT.

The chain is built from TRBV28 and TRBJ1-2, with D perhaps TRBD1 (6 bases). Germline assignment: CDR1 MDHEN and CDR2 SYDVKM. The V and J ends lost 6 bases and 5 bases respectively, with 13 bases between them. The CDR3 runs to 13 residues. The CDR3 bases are TGTGCCAGCAGCCTCGGACAGCAATATGGCTACACCTTC. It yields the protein CASSLGQQYGYTF.

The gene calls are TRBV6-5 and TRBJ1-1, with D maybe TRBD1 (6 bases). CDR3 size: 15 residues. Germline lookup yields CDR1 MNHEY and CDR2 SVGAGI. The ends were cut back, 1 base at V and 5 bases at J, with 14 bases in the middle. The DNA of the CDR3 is TGTGCCAGCAGTTACTTAGGGGGGGGGAGAACTGAAGCTTTCTTT. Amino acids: CASSYLGGGRTEAFF.

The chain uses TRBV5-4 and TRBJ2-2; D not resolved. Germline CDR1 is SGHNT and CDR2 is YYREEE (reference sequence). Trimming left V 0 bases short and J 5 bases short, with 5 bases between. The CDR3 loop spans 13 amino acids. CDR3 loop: CASSLGRTGELFF. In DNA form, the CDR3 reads TGTGCCAGCAGCTTGGGTCGGACCGGGGAGCTGTTTTTT.

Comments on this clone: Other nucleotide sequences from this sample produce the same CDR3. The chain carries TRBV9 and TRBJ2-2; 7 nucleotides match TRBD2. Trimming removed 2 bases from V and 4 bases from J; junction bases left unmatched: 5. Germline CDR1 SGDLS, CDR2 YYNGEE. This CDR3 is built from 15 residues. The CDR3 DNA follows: TGTGCCAGCAGCGTGGGAGGGGAGGGCACCGGGGAGCTGTTTTTT. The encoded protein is CASSVGGEGTGELFF.

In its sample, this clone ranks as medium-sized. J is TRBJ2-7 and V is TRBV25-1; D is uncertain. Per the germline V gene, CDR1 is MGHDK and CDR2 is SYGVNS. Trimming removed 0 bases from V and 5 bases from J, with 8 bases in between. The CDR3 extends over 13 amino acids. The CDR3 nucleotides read TGTGCCAGCAGTGAATATAATCCAGACGAGCAGTACTTC. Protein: CASSEYNPDEQYF.

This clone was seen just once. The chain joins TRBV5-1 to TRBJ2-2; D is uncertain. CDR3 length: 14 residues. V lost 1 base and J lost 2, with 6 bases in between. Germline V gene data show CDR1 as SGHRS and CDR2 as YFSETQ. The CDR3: CASSLPENTGELFF. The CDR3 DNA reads TGCGCCAGCAGCTTGCCAGAAAACACCGGGGAGCTGTTTTTT.

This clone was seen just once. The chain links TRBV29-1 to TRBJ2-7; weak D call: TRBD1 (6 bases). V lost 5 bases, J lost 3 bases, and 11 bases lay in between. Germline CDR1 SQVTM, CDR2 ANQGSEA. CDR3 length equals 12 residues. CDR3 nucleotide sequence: TGCAGCGTTACCACAGGGCTCTACGAGCAGTACTTC. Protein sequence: CSVTTGLYEQYF.

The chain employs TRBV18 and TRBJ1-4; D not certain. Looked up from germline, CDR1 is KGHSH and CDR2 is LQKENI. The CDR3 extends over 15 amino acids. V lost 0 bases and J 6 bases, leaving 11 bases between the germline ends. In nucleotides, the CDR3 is TGTGCCAGCTCACCACCAAATAGCCCGGATGAAAAACTGTTTTTT. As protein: CASSPPNSPDEKLFF.

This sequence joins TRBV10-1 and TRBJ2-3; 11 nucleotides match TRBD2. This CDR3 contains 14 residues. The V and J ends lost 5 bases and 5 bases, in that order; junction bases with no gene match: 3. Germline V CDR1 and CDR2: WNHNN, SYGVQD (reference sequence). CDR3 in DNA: TGCGCCAGCAGTCAACTAGCGGGAGAAGATACGCAGTATTTT. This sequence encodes CASSQLAGEDTQYF.

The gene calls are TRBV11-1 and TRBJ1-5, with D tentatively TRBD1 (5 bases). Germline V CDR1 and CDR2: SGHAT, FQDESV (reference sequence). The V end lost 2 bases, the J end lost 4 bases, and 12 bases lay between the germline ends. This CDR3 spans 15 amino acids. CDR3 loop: CASSLQGSGNQPQHF. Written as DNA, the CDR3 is TGTGCCAGCAGCTTACAGGGTTCAGGAAATCAGCCCCAGCATTTT.